One sample yielded the 2 T cell receptor beta chains listed below, sequenced in a study of blood T cell repertoires in COVID-19. The repertoire was sequenced with immunoSEQ multiplex PCR; TCRdb's copy has only in-frame clones and lacks some. Altogether 280,000 or so clones are present, under 90% being singletons, with the ten largest covering approximately 9%. Sequenced input: peripheral blood. The receptors originated from a woman aged 45-65 years who had recovered from COVID-19.

The chain uses TRBV20-1 and TRBJ2-1; D is perhaps TRBD2 (6 bases). This CDR3 is built from 13 residues. Germline V gene lookup returns CDR1 DFQATT and CDR2 SNEGSKA (reference sequence). V was trimmed by 3 bases and J by 5 bases, leaving 11 bases between them. In nucleotides, the CDR3 is TGCAGTGCTAGTTTGCTAGCGAACAATGAGCAGTTCTTC. This translates into CSASLLANNEQFF.

This chain links TRBV6-5 with TRBJ2-5, with 8 bases identical to TRBD2. From germline, CDR1 is MNHEY and CDR2 SVGAGI. The CDR3 contains 14 residues. The trim removed 5 bases at V and 4 bases at J, leaving 6 bases unmatched. CDR3 bases: TGTGCCAGCAGTACCCGGGGGGGAGTAGAGACCCAGTACTTC. It codes for CASSTRGGVETQYF.